This T cell receptor (beta chain) was sequenced for a study of blood T cell repertoires in COVID-19. Using immunoSEQ multiplex PCR, the repertoire was profiled, and TCRdb retains in-frame clones only, with some absent. This sample yields some 350,000 clones, of which 88% are seen a single time; just under 7.5% belongs to the top ten. This clone was seen a few times. Sequenced: peripheral blood. The sequence came from a woman in her 70s with COVID-19, enrolled during active disease.

CDR3 protein: CASSGPKGTYNEQFF. CDR3 DNA sequence: TGTGCCAGCAGTGGCCCAAAGGGGACCTACAATGAGCAGTTCTTC. This chain uses TRBV9 with TRBJ2-1, with D perhaps matching TRBD1 (5 bases). There are 15 residues in the CDR3. Trimming left V 5 bases short and J 2 bases short, with 14 bases between. Germline CDR1 reads SGDLS; CDR2 reads YYNGEE.